The 27 T cell receptor beta chains given below trace back to one sample, sequenced in a study of T cell clonotyping in hematopoietic cell transplantation. Sequencing was performed with immunoSEQ multiplex PCR; in TCRdb, only in-frame clones are kept and a portion is missing. The sample lists about 70,000 clones; 85% to 95% were seen once. The sequenced sample was peripheral blood mononuclear cells. The receptors were gathered from a man aged 50 or older in good health. Some clones in this sample may be carry-over from other donors' samples.

The rearrangement links TRBV27 to TRBJ2-7; 8 positions agree with TRBD1. V was pared by 8 bases and J by 5 bases, with 14 bases of the junction left unmatched. The germline V gene encodes CDR1 MNHEY and CDR2 SMNVEV (reference sequence). The CDR3 covers 15 residues. The CDR3 spells CASRPWRQGANEQYF. The DNA of the CDR3 is TGTGCCAGCCGCCCTTGGCGGCAGGGGGCAAACGAGCAGTACTTC.

This chain links TRBV20-1 with TRBJ2-7, with D unresolved. Trimming stripped 5 bases from V and 3 bases from J, with 5 bases between. The germline V gene has CDR1 DFQATT and CDR2 SNEGSKA (reference sequence). The length of the CDR3 is 10 residues. CDR3: CSAQNYEQYF. In DNA form, the CDR3 reads TGCAGTGCTCAAAACTACGAGCAGTACTTC.

The J gene is TRBJ1-6, the V gene TRBV7-8; D is unclear. This CDR3 has 18 residues. The V end lost 3 bases, the J end lost 0 bases, and 15 bases lay between the germline ends. Germline CDR1 reads SGHVS; CDR2 reads FQNEAQ. CDR3: CASSFRAGRSSYNSPLHF. For the CDR3, the DNA is TGTGCCAGCAGCTTCCGGGCCGGGCGAAGCTCCTATAATTCACCCCTCCACTTT.

The chain has TRBV7-2 and TRBJ2-7; 8 bases are a match to TRBD1. The J segment lost 3 bases and the V segment lost 1 base, leaving 5 bases of the junction unmatched. CDR1 is SGHTA, CDR2 FQGNSA, per germline. The CDR3 has 15 amino acids. The CDR3, as DNA: TGTGCCAGCAGCTTAGGGACAGGGTCCAACTACGAGCAGTACTTC. It codes for CASSLGTGSNYEQYF. Based on the CDR3 plus reference TRBV7-2 and TRBJ2-7, the full variable domain is GAGVSQSPSNKVTEKGKDVELRCDPISGHTALYWYRQSLGQGLEFLIYFQGNSAPDKSGLPSDRFSAERTGGSVSTLTIQRTQQEDSAVYLCASSLGTGSNYEQYFGPGTRLTVT.

V is TRBV6-1 and J is TRBJ2-1, with TRBD1 matching over 11 bases. The CDR3 extends over 15 amino acids. V lost 6 bases, J lost 9 bases, and 10 bases stayed unmatched. Germline assignment: CDR1 MNHNS and CDR2 SASEGT. The CDR3 loop reads CASSLGTGGIGEQFF. DNA of the CDR3: TGTGCCAGCAGCTTAGGGACAGGGGGGATAGGTGAGCAGTTCTTC.

This clone has only one observation. CDR3 bases: TGTGCCAGCAGTTCGTCCTCGGGACAGGATTCCCATTTT. Its protein product is CASSSSSGQDSHF. The V gene is TRBV2, the J gene TRBJ1-5, with TRBD1 identical over 8 bases. The CDR3 is 13 residues long. The ends lost 5 bases at V and 16 bases at J; junction bases unmatched: 13. Germline CDR1 reads SNHLY; CDR2 reads FYNNEI.

V usage is TRBV27 and J usage is TRBJ2-7; a weak D match, TRBD1 (6 bases). The CDR3 runs 13 residues. CDR1 and CDR2 from the germline V gene are MNHEY and SMNVEV (reference sequence). With 4 bases removed from V and 5 bases from J, the gap between germline ends came to 12 bases. The CDR3 coding sequence is TGTGCCAGCAGTTCAGGGGTTCTGAACGAGCAGTACTTC. It is translated as CASSSGVLNEQYF.

The V call is TRBV5-1, the J call TRBJ2-3; 9 bases agree with TRBD1. Trimming at V came to 5 bases and at J to 8 bases, leaving 6 bases not matched to a gene. The CDR3 sequence is 13 residues long. The V gene's germline CDR1 is SGHRS and CDR2 YFSETQ. The CDR3 protein is CASRPGQGGTQYF. The CDR3 coding sequence is TGCGCCAGCAGACCGGGACAGGGTGGTACGCAGTATTTT. Variable domain in full (rest from reference TRBV5-1 and TRBJ2-3): KAGVTQTPRYLIKTRGQQVTLSCSPISGHRSVSWYQQTPGQGLQFLFEYFSETQRNKGNFPGRFSGRQFSNSRSEMNVSTLELGDSALYLCASRPGQGGTQYFGPGTRLTVL.

This chain uses TRBV6-1 with TRBJ2-2; unclear D gene. The V end was cut by 2 bases, the J end by 1 base, with 5 bases between. Germline values: CDR1 MNHNS, CDR2 SASEGT. CDR3 length: 14 amino acids. CDR3 region: CASSENGNTGELFF. DNA for the CDR3: TGTGCCAGCAGTGAAAACGGGAACACCGGGGAGCTGTTTTTT.

This clone was recorded only once. The rearrangement joins TRBV9 to TRBJ2-5; no definite D call. The CDR3 runs to 12 residues. Germline V gene sequence: CDR1 SGDLS, CDR2 YYNGEE. The V and J ends lost 1 base and 0 bases respectively, with 1 base between them. The CDR3 reads CASSVNQETQYF. CDR3 sequence (DNA): TGTGCCAGCAGCGTAAACCAAGAGACCCAGTACTTC.

The genes are TRBV6-1 and TRBJ2-1; D call uncertain. CDR1 is MNHNS and CDR2 is SASEGT in the germline V gene. Between the trimmed V and J ends, which lost 4 bases and 3 bases, there was a span of 16 bases. There are 16 residues in the CDR3. DNA of the CDR3: TGTGCCAGCAGTGCACACGGACCGAATGGCTACAATGAGCAGTTCTTC. Translated: CASSAHGPNGYNEQFF.

The CDR3 here is CASSQSTDTQYF. CDR3 nucleotides: TGCGCCAGCAGCCAATCCACAGATACGCAGTATTTT. The chain uses TRBV4-1 and TRBJ2-3; D not resolved. Germline V gene sequence: CDR1 MGHRA, CDR2 YSYEKL. V was shortened by 2 bases and J by 2 bases, with 2 bases between the two germline ends. The CDR3 covers 12 residues.

CDR3 nucleotide sequence: TGCAGCGTTGGAGATTACGCCGGGGGGCAAACCTCCTACGAGCAGTACTTC. Translating gives CSVGDYAGGQTSYEQYF. The chain has TRBV29-1 and TRBJ2-7; the D gene is possibly TRBD2 (7 bases). This CDR3 comprises 17 residues. Trimming stripped 4 bases from V and 0 bases from J, with 22 bases between. Germline assignment: CDR1 SQVTM and CDR2 ANQGSEA.

The chain employs TRBV11-2 and TRBJ2-7; 11 bases are shared with TRBD2. V lost 5 bases to trimming and J lost 3 bases; unmatched junction nucleotides: 6. The CDR3 is 15 residues long. Germline V CDR1 and CDR2: SGHAT, FQNNGV. In DNA, the CDR3 is TGTGCCAGCAGCACGACTAGCGGGAATTACTACGAGCAGTACTTC. Translating it yields CASSTTSGNYYEQYF.

This clone was recorded once. CDR3 DNA sequence: TGCAGCGTTGATAGGCGGGACAGGGGCGACTATGGCTACACCTTC. This encodes CSVDRRDRGDYGYTF. The genes are TRBV29-1 and TRBJ1-2; 10 bases are a match to TRBD1. The V gene end was trimmed by 3 bases and the J gene end by 3 bases; junction bases not matched to a gene: 7. The V gene's germline CDR1 is SQVTM and CDR2 ANQGSEA. The CDR3 length is 15 residues. The entire variable domain, with the rest obtained from reference TRBV29-1 and TRBJ1-2, is as follows: SAVISQKPSRDICQRGTSLTIQCQVDSQVTMMFWYRQQPGQSLTLIATANQGSEATYESGFVIDKFPISRPNLTFSTLTVSNMSPEDSSIYLCSVDRRDRGDYGYTFGSGTRLTVV.

The CDR3 region has the DNA TGTGCCAGCACCTTAGATGGCTACAATGAGCAGTTCTTC. It translates to CASTLDGYNEQFF. The chain uses TRBV5-4 and TRBJ2-1; unclear D gene. The CDR3 contains 13 residues. Germline CDR1 SGHNT, CDR2 YYREEE (reference sequence). Between the trimmed V and J ends, which lost 6 bases and 3 bases, there was a span of 10 bases.

The V call is TRBV11-2, the J call TRBJ2-7, with D tentatively TRBD1 or TRBD2 (5 bases each). The germline CDR1 and CDR2 sequences are SGHAT and FQNNGV. This CDR3 has 14 amino acids. V was clipped by 3 bases and J by 2 bases, with 11 bases between them. The DNA of the CDR3 is TGTGCCAGCAGCTTGGGACGGGCCCCCTACGAGCAGTACTTC. This encodes CASSLGRAPYEQYF.

Note on this clone: The same CDR3 is also encoded by other DNA sequences in this sample. The chain recombines TRBV2 with TRBJ1-5; TRBD1 matches at 10 bases. From germline, CDR1 is SNHLY and CDR2 FYNNEI. The V segment lost 5 bases and the J segment 4 bases; nucleotides outside the gene matches: 2. This CDR3 is 14 amino acids long. CDR3 bases: TGTGCCAGCAGTTGGACAGGGGGTAATCAGCCCCAGCATTTT. This gives the protein CASSWTGGNQPQHF. The whole variable domain, filled in from reference TRBV2 and TRBJ1-5, reads EPEVTQTPSHQVTQMGQEVILRCVPISNHLYFYWYRQILGQKVEFLVSFYNNEISEKSEIFDDQFSVERPDGSNFTLKIRSTKLEDSAMYFCASSWTGGNQPQHFGDGTRLSIL.

V gene TRBV30 combines with J gene TRBJ2-7, with 8 bases identical to TRBD1. With V trimmed by 5 bases and J by 3 bases, 6 bases remained unmatched. In germline, CDR1 is GTSNPN, CDR2 SVGIG (reference sequence). The length of the CDR3 is 13 residues. CDR3 in DNA: TGTGCCTGGGAGATCACAGGGGGCTACGAGCAGTACTTC. This gives the protein CAWEITGGYEQYF.

The chain joins TRBV5-1 to TRBJ2-2; possible D gene TRBD2, 5 bases. The germline V and J ends were trimmed by 0 bases and 5 bases, with 14 bases remaining between them. The CDR3 totals 16 residues. Germline CDR1 reads SGHRS; CDR2 reads YFSETQ. CDR3 amino acids: CASSLAFGERTGELFF. In DNA, the CDR3 is TGCGCCAGCAGCTTGGCCTTTGGGGAGAGGACCGGGGAGCTGTTTTTT. Together with reference TRBV5-1 and TRBJ2-2, the CDR3 gives the full variable domain: KAGVTQTPRYLIKTRGQQVTLSCSPISGHRSVSWYQQTPGQGLQFLFEYFSETQRNKGNFPGRFSGRQFSNSRSEMNVSTLELGDSALYLCASSLAFGERTGELFFGEGSRLTVL.

This sequence joins TRBV19 and TRBJ2-2, with D possibly being TRBD1 (6 bases). The V end lost 6 bases, the J end lost 6 bases, and 29 bases lay between the germline ends. The CDR3 loop spans 19 amino acids. Germline CDR1 LNHDA, CDR2 SQIVND (reference sequence). CDR3 coding DNA: TGTGCCAGTAGAAAGGCTGTGGGGGCAGGGGAATGGTGGGCCGGGGAGCTGTTTTTT. Amino acid sequence: CASRKAVGAGEWWAGELFF.

V and J are TRBV5-4 and TRBJ2-5; D may be TRBD2 (6 bases). The CDR3 is 13 residues long. Germline loops: CDR1 SGHNT, CDR2 YYREEE (reference sequence). Trimming pared 5 bases from V and 5 bases from J, leaving 13 bases between. CDR3 amino acids: CASSPRGGETQYF. The CDR3 DNA is TGTGCCAGCAGTCCGAGGGGAGGTGAGACCCAGTACTTC.

The chain recombines TRBV4-3 with TRBJ2-7; TRBD2 is a possible D gene (6 bases). The CDR3 is 17 residues long. V was clipped by 1 base and J by 5 bases, with 21 bases between them. Germline loops: CDR1 LGHNA, CDR2 YSLEER. The CDR3 coding sequence is TGCGCCAGCAGCCAAGGGAATAGCGGATCAAGGGGAGACGAGCAGTACTTC. It encodes CASSQGNSGSRGDEQYF.

V is TRBV6-5 and J is TRBJ1-3; no firm D call. Germline V gene sequence: CDR1 MNHEY, CDR2 SVGAGI. CDR3 length: 15 residues. Trimming removed 4 bases at V and 4 bases at J, with 14 bases between. CDR3: CASSSSPRVGNTIYF. The CDR3 nucleotides are TGTGCCAGCAGTTCCTCCCCTCGGGTCGGAAACACCATATATTTT.

The J gene is TRBJ1-3, the V gene TRBV5-1, with D possibly matching TRBD1 (6 bases). The CDR3 is 18 residues long. Trimming cost V 4 bases and J 1 base, with 21 bases left between them. The germline V gene has CDR1 SGHRS and CDR2 YFSETQ. CDR3 nucleotides: TGCGCCAGCAGCCCTGGGCAGGGGAGCCCATCATCTGGAAACACCATATATTTT. Amino acids: CASSPGQGSPSSGNTIYF.

The gene calls are TRBV4-3 and TRBJ2-1, with a weak D call TRBD2 (6 bases). V was pared by 4 bases and J by 8 bases, with 9 bases between. The germline V gene has CDR1 LGHNA and CDR2 YSLEER. CDR3 length: 12 residues. The CDR3 DNA follows: TGCGCCAGCAGCCGAACGGGAGATGAGCAGTTCTTC. This encodes CASSRTGDEQFF.

The rearrangement uses TRBV28 and TRBJ2-5; 10 bases are shared with TRBD1. V was pared by 6 bases and J by 5 bases, with 9 bases of the junction left unmatched. Germline lookup yields CDR1 MDHEN and CDR2 SYDVKM. The length of the CDR3 is 15 residues. CDR3 sequence: CASSQRTGGMETQYF. In DNA form, the CDR3 reads TGTGCCAGCAGCCAAAGGACAGGGGGGATGGAGACCCAGTACTTC.